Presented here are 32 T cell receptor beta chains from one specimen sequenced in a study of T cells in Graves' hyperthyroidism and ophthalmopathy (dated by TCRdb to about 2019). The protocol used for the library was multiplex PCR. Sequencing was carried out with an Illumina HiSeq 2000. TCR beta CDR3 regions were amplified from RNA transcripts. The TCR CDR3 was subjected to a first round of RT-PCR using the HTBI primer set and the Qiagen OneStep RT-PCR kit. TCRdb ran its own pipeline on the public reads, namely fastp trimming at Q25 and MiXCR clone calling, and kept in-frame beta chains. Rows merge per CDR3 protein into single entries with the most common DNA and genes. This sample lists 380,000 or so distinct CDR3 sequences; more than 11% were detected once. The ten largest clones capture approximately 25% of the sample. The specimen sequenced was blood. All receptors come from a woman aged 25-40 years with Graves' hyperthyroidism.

The CDR3 coding sequence is TGTGCCAGCAGTGAAAGAAAGCGTTCCGTTGGAGGCTACACCTTC. Protein: CASSERKRSVGGYTF. The chain carries TRBV25-1 and TRBJ1-2; D not resolved. The CDR3 extends over 15 amino acids. Germline CDR1 reads MGHDK; CDR2 reads SYGVNS. The V gene lost 2 bases and the J gene lost 8 bases, with 18 bases spanning the gap.

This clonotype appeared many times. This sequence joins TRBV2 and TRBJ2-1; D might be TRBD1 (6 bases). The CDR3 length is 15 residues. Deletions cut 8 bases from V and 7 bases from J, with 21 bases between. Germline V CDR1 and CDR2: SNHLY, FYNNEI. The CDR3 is CASGPQGLGTNEQFF. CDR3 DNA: TGTGCCAGCGGACCACAGGGTCTAGGTACGAATGAGCAGTTCTTC.

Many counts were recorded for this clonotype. CDR3 sequence (DNA): TGTGCCAGTAGTATTTCAGCGGGAGGCCAAGAGACCCAGTACTTC. Protein: CASSISAGGQETQYF. This chain connects TRBV19 to TRBJ2-5; 9 bases align to TRBD2. Trimming cost V 3 bases and J 1 base; bases outside gene matches: 3. The CDR3 is made up of 15 amino acids. Per the germline V gene, CDR1 is LNHDA and CDR2 is SQIVND (reference sequence).

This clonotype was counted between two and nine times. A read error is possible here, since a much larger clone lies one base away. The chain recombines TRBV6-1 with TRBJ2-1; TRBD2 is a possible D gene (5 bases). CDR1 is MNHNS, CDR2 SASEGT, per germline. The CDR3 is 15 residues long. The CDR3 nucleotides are TGTGCCAGCAGTCTCAGCGGCCCCTCCTACAATAAGCAGTTCTTC. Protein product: CASSLSGPSYNKQFF.

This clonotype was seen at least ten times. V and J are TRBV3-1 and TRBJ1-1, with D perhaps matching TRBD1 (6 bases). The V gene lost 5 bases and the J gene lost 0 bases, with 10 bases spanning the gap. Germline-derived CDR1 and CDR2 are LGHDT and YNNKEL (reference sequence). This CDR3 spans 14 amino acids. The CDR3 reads CASSSDSMNTEAFF. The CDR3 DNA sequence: TGTGCCAGCAGCTCGGACAGCATGAACACTGAAGCTTTCTTT.

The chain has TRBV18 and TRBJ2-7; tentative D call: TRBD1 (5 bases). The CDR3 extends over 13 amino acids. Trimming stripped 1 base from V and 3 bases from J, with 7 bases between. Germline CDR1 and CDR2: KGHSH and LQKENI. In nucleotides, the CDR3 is TGTGCCAGCTCACCACAGGGGAACTACGAGCAGTACTTC. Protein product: CASSPQGNYEQYF.

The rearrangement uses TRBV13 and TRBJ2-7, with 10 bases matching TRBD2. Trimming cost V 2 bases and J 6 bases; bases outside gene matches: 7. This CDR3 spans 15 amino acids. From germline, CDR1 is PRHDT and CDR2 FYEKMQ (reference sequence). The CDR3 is CASSLSLAGVGEQYF. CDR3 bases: TGTGCCAGCAGCTTATCCCTAGCGGGAGTCGGCGAGCAGTACTTC. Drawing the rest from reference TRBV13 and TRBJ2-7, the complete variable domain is AAGVIQSPRHLIKEKRETATLKCYPIPRHDTVYWYQQGPGQDPQFLISFYEKMQSDKGSIPDRFSAQQFSDYHSELNMSSLELGDSALYFCASSLSLAGVGEQYFGPGTRLTVT.

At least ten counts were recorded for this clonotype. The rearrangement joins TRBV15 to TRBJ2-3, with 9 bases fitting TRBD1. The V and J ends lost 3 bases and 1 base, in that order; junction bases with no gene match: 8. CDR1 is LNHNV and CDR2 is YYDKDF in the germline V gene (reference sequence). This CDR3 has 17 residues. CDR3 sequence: CATSRGGTGTGTDTQYF. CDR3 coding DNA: TGTGCCACCAGCAGGGGGGGGACAGGGACGGGCACAGATACGCAGTATTTT.

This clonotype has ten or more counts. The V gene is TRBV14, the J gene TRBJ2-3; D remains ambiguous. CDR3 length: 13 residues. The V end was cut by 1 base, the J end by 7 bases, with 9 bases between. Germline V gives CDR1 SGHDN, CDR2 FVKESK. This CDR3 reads CASSQAAANTQYF. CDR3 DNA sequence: TGTGCCAGCAGCCAAGCTGCAGCAAATACGCAGTATTTT.

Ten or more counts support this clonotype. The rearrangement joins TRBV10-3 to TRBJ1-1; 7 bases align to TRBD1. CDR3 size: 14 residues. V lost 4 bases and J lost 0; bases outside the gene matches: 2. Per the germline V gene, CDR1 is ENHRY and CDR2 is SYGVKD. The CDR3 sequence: CAISGQGLNTEAFF. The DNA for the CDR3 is TGTGCCATCAGTGGACAGGGCCTGAACACTGAAGCTTTCTTT.

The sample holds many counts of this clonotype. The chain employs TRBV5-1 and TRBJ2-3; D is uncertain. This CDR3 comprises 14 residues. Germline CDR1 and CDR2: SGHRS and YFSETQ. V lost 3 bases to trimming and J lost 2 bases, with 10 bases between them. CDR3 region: CASSSENPTDTQYF. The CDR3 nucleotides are TGCGCCAGCAGCTCCGAAAATCCCACAGATACGCAGTATTTT.

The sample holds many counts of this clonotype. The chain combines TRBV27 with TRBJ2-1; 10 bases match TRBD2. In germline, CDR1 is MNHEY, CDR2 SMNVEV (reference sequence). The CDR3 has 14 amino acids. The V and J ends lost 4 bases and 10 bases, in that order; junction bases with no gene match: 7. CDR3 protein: CASSYLAGVEEQFF. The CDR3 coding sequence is TGTGCCAGCAGTTACCTAGCGGGAGTCGAAGAGCAGTTCTTC.

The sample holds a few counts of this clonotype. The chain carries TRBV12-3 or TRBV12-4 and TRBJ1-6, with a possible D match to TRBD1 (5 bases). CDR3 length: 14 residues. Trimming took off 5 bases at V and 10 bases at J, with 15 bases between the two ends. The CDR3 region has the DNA TGTGCCAGCAGTCGTGGCAGGGTGGAATCACCCCTCCACTTT. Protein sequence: CASSRGRVESPLHF.

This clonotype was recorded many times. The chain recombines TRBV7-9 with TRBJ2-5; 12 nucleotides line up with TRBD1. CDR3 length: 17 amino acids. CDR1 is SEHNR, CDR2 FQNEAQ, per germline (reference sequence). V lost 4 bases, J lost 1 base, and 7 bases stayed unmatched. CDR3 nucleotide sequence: TGTGCCAGCAGCTCCGGGACAGGGGGCCTCTTCCAAGAGACCCAGTACTTC. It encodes CASSSGTGGLFQETQYF.

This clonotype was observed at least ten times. The DNA of the CDR3 is TGTGCCACCCGACTCCGAGGAAATGAGCAGTTCTTC. It encodes CATRLRGNEQFF. The chain combines TRBV28 with TRBJ2-1, with no clear D. CDR1 and CDR2 (germline): MDHEN, SYDVKM. The CDR3 runs 12 residues. V lost 10 bases, J lost 7 bases, and 14 bases lay in between. The whole variable domain, remainder taken from reference TRBV28 and TRBJ2-1, is DVKVTQSSRYLVKRTGEKVFLECVQDMDHENMFWYRQDPGLGLRLIYFSYDVKMKEKGDIPEGYSVSREKKERFSLILESASTNQTSMYLCATRLRGNEQFFGPGTRLTVL.

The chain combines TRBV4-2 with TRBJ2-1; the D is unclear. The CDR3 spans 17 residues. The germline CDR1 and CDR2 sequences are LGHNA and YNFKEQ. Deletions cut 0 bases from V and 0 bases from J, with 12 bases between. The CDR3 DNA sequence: TGTGCCAGCAGCCAAGATATGAGGCGGAGCTCCTACAATGAGCAGTTCTTC. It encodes CASSQDMRRSSYNEQFF.

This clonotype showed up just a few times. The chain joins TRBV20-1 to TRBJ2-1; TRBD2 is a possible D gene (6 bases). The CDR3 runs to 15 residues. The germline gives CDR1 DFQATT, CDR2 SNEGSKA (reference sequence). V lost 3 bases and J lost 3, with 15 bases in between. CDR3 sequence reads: CSASMGLGGYNEQFF. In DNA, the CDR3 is TGCAGTGCTAGCATGGGGCTGGGGGGCTACAATGAGCAGTTCTTC.

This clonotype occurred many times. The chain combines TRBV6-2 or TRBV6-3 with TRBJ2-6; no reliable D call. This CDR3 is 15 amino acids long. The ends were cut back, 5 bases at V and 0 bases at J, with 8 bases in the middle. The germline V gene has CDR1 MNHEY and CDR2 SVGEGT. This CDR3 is CASSIQDSGANVLTF. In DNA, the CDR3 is TGTGCCAGCAGTATTCAGGACTCTGGGGCCAACGTCCTGACTTTC.

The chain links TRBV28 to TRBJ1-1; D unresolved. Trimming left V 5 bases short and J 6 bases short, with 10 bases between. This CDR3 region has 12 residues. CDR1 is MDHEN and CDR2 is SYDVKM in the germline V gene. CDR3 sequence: CASSRPASEAFF. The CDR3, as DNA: TGTGCCAGCAGTCGTCCCGCCTCTGAAGCTTTCTTT. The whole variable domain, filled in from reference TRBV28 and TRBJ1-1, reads DVKVTQSSRYLVKRTGEKVFLECVQDMDHENMFWYRQDPGLGLRLIYFSYDVKMKEKGDIPEGYSVSREKKERFSLILESASTNQTSMYLCASSRPASEAFFGQGTRLTVV.

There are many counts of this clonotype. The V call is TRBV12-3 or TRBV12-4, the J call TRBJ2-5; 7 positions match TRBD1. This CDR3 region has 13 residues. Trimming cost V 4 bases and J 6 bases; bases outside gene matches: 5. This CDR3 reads CASSSTGWQTQYF. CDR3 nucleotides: TGTGCCAGCAGTTCGACAGGGTGGCAGACCCAGTACTTC.

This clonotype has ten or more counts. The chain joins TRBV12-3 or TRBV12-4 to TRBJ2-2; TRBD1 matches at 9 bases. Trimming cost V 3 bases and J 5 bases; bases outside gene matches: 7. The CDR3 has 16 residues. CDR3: CASSFTGGRVTGELFF. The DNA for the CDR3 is TGTGCCAGCAGTTTTACAGGGGGCAGGGTAACCGGGGAGCTGTTTTTT.

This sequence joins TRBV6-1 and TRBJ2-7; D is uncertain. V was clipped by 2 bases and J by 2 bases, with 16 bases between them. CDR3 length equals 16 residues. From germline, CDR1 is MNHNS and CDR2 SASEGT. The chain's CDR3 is CASSEPIGPLPYEQYF. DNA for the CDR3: TGTGCCAGCAGTGAACCCATAGGACCCCTCCCCTACGAGCAGTACTTC.

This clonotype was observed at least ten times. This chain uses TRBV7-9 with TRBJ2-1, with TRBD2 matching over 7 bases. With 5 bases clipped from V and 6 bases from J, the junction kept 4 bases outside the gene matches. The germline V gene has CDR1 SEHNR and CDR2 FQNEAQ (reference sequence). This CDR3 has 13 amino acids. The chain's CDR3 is CASSPTSFNEQFF. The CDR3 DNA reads TGTGCCAGCAGCCCGACTAGCTTCAATGAGCAGTTCTTC.

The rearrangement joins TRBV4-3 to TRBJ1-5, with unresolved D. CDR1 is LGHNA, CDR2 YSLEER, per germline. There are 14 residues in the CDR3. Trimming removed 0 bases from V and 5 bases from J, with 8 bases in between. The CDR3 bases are TGCGCCAGCAGCCAAGACTACGGAGATCAGCCCCAGCATTTT. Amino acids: CASSQDYGDQPQHF.

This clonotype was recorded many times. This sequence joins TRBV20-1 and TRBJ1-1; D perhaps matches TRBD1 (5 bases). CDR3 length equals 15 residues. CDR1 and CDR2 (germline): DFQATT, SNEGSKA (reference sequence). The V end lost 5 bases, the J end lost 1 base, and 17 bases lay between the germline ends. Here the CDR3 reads CSASGGTYPNTEAFF. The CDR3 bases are TGCAGTGCTTCGGGGGGGACTTACCCGAACACTGAAGCTTTCTTT.

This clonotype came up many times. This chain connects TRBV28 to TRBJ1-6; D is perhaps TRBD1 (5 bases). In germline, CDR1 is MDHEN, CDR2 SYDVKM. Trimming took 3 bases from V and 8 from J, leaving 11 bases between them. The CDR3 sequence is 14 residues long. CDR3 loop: CASSFAGPDSPLHF. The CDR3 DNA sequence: TGTGCCAGCAGTTTCGCGGGGCCTGATTCACCCCTCCACTTT.

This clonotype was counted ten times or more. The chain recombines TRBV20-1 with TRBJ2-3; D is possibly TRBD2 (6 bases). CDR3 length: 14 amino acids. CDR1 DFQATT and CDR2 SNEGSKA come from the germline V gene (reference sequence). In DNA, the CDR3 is TGCAGCGTCTTTACGGGAGTACCTACAGATACGCAGTATTTT. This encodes CSVFTGVPTDTQYF.

The chain's CDR3 is CASSDGTTEQYF. The DNA for the CDR3 is TGTGCCAGCAGTGACGGTACGACCGAGCAGTACTTC. The V and J genes are TRBV25-1 and TRBJ2-7; D not certain. Trimming stripped 3 bases from V and 6 bases from J, with 9 bases between. This CDR3 is 12 amino acids long. The germline gives CDR1 MGHDK, CDR2 SYGVNS.

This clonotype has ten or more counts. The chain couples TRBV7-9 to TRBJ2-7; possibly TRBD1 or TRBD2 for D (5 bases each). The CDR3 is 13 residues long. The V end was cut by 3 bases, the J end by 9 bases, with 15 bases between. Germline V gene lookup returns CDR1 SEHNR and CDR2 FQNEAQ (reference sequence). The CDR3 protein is CASSLFGGTWQYF. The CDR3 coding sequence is TGTGCCAGCAGCTTGTTCGGTGGGACCTGGCAGTACTTC.

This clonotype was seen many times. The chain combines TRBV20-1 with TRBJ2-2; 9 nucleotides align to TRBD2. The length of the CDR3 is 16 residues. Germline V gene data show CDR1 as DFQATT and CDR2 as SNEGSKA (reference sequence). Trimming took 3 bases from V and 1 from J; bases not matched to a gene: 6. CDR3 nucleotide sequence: TGCAGTGCTAGGATGGCGGGAGGGTTGAACACCGGGGAGCTGTTTTTT. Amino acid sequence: CSARMAGGLNTGELFF.

CDR3 in DNA: TGTGCCACAGGGACAGACAACACCGGGGAGCTGTTTTTT. Its translation is CATGTDNTGELFF. V is TRBV11-2 and J is TRBJ2-2, with 7 bases fitting TRBD1. The CDR3 has 13 residues. J lost 2 bases, V lost 10 bases, and 4 bases had no gene match. Germline V CDR1 and CDR2: SGHAT, FQNNGV.

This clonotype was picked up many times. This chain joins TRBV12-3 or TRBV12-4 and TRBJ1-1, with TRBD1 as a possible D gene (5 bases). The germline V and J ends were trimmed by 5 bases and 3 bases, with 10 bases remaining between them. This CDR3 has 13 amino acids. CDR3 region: CASSLWGDTEAFF. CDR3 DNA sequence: TGTGCCAGCAGTCTATGGGGCGACACTGAAGCTTTCTTT.